This passage covers 14 T cell receptor beta chains from one sample sequenced in a study of T-cell reconstitution after alpha-beta-depleted transplantation in children. Unique molecular identifiers featured in how the TCRbeta library was prepared. TCRdb independently ran MiXCR on the PCR reads; one entry per CDR3 protein. The repertoire holds about 110,000 distinct CDR3 sequences, with around a tenth as singletons. The specimen was PBMCs, collected before TCRalphabeta/CD19-depleted stem cell transplant. The receptors were gathered from a boy between 2 and 10 years old with acute lymphoblastic leukemia, due to receive a stem cell transplant.

This clonotype was found a few times. The V gene is TRBV5-1, the J gene TRBJ1-1, with TRBD1 matching 8 bases. CDR1 and CDR2 from the germline V gene are SGHRS and YFSETQ. This CDR3 is 15 amino acids long. V dropped 0 bases and J dropped 1; count of bases not matched to a gene: 2. The CDR3 is CASSLDGQGNTEAFF. The CDR3, as DNA: TGCGCCAGCAGCTTGGACGGACAGGGGAACACTGAAGCTTTCTTT.

CDR3 DNA sequence: TGTGCCAGCAGCCGCACGGACCGACTAGGGGGAGAGACCCAGTACTTC. Residues: CASSRTDRLGGETQYF. The chain couples TRBV12-3 or TRBV12-4 to TRBJ2-5; either TRBD1 or TRBD2 may fit D (6 bases each). This CDR3 comprises 16 residues. Trimming shortened V by 6 bases and J by 4 bases, and 21 bases separated the two germline ends.

This clonotype was counted only a few times. J is TRBJ2-7 and V is TRBV28; TRBD2 matches at 8 bases. Germline trimming cut 4 bases from V and 7 bases from J; bases unmatched to any gene: 9. Germline V lookup: CDR1 MDHEN, CDR2 SYDVKM. The CDR3 sequence is 14 residues long. The CDR3 coding sequence is TGTGCCAGCAGTTCGAGCGGGAGATTGTATGAGCAGTACTTC. Translated, it gives CASSSSGRLYEQYF.

This sequence joins TRBV29-1 and TRBJ2-1; no reliable D call. CDR3 size: 11 residues. V was clipped by 6 bases and J by 9 bases, with 12 bases between them. Germline-derived CDR1 and CDR2 are SQVTM and ANQGSEA. CDR3 amino acids: CSVFDWVEQFF. The CDR3 bases are TGCAGCGTGTTCGACTGGGTTGAGCAGTTCTTC.

The genes are TRBV7-8 and TRBJ1-1; 8 bases map to TRBD1. The CDR3 runs 12 residues. Germline V gives CDR1 SGHVS, CDR2 FQNEAQ. Losses at the gene ends were 4 bases for V and 7 bases for J; bases not matched to a gene: 2. This CDR3 reads CASSSTGVEAFF. As DNA, the CDR3 is TGTGCCAGCAGCTCGACAGGGGTTGAAGCTTTCTTT.

This clonotype was counted only a few times. DNA for the CDR3: TGTGCCAGCAGTTTCGGGGACAAAAACTATGGCTACACCTTC. Residues: CASSFGDKNYGYTF. The chain links TRBV12-3 or TRBV12-4 to TRBJ1-2; perhaps TRBD1 as D (6 bases). V lost 3 bases and J lost 2, with 10 bases in between. CDR3 size: 14 residues.

This chain joins TRBV20-1 and TRBJ2-7; 10 positions match TRBD2. CDR1 DFQATT and CDR2 SNEGSKA come from the germline V gene (reference sequence). Losses at the gene ends were 3 bases for V and 0 bases for J; bases not matched to a gene: 5. CDR3 length equals 15 residues. Written as DNA, the CDR3 is TGCAGTGCTAGGCCGGGACTAGCGCTCTCCTACGAGCAGTACTTC. It translates to CSARPGLALSYEQYF.

V usage is TRBV15 and J usage is TRBJ1-3; D gene unclear. Trimming took off 0 bases at V and 8 bases at J, with 8 bases between the two ends. The germline V gene encodes CDR1 LNHNV and CDR2 YYDKDF (reference sequence). CDR3 length: 13 residues. Here the CDR3 DNA reads TGTGCCACCAGCAGAGATCGCAGACACACCATATATTTT. Protein sequence: CATSRDRRHTIYF.

This clonotype was seen repeatedly, ten times or more. The chain recombines TRBV20-1 with TRBJ2-7; D gene ambiguous. Trimming shortened V by 4 bases and J by 2 bases, and 30 bases separated the two germline ends. Germline CDR1 and CDR2: DFQATT and SNEGSKA (reference sequence). The CDR3 has 19 residues. CDR3 sequence (DNA): TGCAGTGCTAACCTCAGGTTAACCCATCAACTTCCCAAGGCCTACGAGCAGTACTTC. Amino acid sequence: CSANLRLTHQLPKAYEQYF.

This clonotype has at least ten counts. The chain combines TRBV6-1 with TRBJ1-1; D not resolved. Germline lookup yields CDR1 MNHNS and CDR2 SASEGT. Trimming left V 7 bases short and J 5 bases short, with 11 bases between. The CDR3 sequence is 12 residues long. This chain's CDR3 is CASKYYGTEAFF. In DNA, the CDR3 is TGTGCCAGCAAGTACTATGGGACTGAAGCTTTCTTT.

This clonotype appeared many times. The J gene is TRBJ2-7, the V gene TRBV5-1, with TRBD2 identical over 10 bases. Trimming cost V 5 bases and J 5 bases; bases outside gene matches: 7. The CDR3 loop spans 14 amino acids. In germline, CDR1 is SGHRS, CDR2 YFSETQ. DNA for the CDR3: TGCGCCAGCAGACCCCTAGCGGGAGTACACGAGCAGTACTTC. Amino acids: CASRPLAGVHEQYF. Together with reference TRBV5-1 and TRBJ2-7, the CDR3 gives the full variable domain: KAGVTQTPRYLIKTRGQQVTLSCSPISGHRSVSWYQQTPGQGLQFLFEYFSETQRNKGNFPGRFSGRQFSNSRSEMNVSTLELGDSALYLCASRPLAGVHEQYFGPGTRLTVT.

The CDR3 is CASSTGLGGETQYF. CDR3 bases: TGTGCCAGCTCAACCGGGCTAGGGGGAGAGACCCAGTACTTC. The chain is built from TRBV27 and TRBJ2-5; tentatively, D is TRBD1 (6 bases). The germline V gene has CDR1 MNHEY and CDR2 SMNVEV (reference sequence). Between the trimmed V and J ends, which lost 8 bases and 4 bases, there was a span of 17 bases. There are 14 residues in the CDR3.

This clonotype showed up just a few times. The chain combines TRBV4-1 with TRBJ2-7; TRBD1 matches at 7 bases. The ends lost 3 bases at V and 2 bases at J; junction bases unmatched: 7. CDR3 length: 15 residues. CDR1 and CDR2 (germline): MGHRA, YSYEKL. DNA for the CDR3: TGCGCCAGCAGCCAGCAACAGACAGGGACCTACGAGCAGTACTTC. Protein product: CASSQQQTGTYEQYF.

The CDR3 here is CSARGLAGAYEQFF. CDR3 in DNA: TGCAGTGCTAGGGGACTAGCGGGAGCTTATGAGCAGTTCTTC. This sequence joins TRBV20-1 and TRBJ2-1; 14 bases agree with TRBD2. Germline CDR1 DFQATT, CDR2 SNEGSKA (reference sequence). The V and J ends lost 3 bases and 8 bases, in that order; junction bases with no gene match: 3. CDR3 length: 14 amino acids.